Reported below is one T cell receptor beta chain. Original analysis: Nucleated cell number was recorded as an estimate derived from reference gene primer amplification. Method: immunoSEQ multiplex PCR; TCRdb's copy keeps in-frame clones and lacks some. That table supplies the V and J calls and clone size; D and trimming were determined from the DNA. This table has 35,000 to 55,000 clones, 90% appearing once. The data belong to a study of blood T cell repertoires in COVID-19. Background on the study: Acute-phase and convalescent COVID-19 samples originated in the United States, Italy and Spain. PBMCs, B-cell-depleted T cells, or T cells provided the cDNA or gDNA that made up the material.

CDR1 and CDR2 from the germline V gene are MNHEY and SMNVEV (reference sequence). The CDR3 sequence is 12 residues long. Deletions cut 5 bases from V and 8 bases from J, with 13 bases between. What was sequenced was peripheral blood. This sequence joins TRBV27 and TRBJ2-7; TRBD1 might be the D (5 bases). The receptor's source is a man aged 50 or older with active COVID-19. CDR3 sequence reads: CASSQYGAKQYF. Written as DNA, the CDR3 is TGTGCCAGCAGTCAATATGGGGCAAAGCAGTACTTC.